This T cell receptor (beta chain) was sequenced during a study of blood T cell repertoires in COVID-19. Across the whole study: Nucleic acid was either cDNA or gDNA, and it came from T cells, B-cell-depleted T cells, or PBMCs.

The V gene's germline CDR1 is SGHDT and CDR2 YYEEEE. The length of the CDR3 is 14 residues. J gave up 0 bases and V 3 bases, and 1 base lay outside the gene matches. Under the authors' procedure: The authors estimated nucleated cell counts from reference gene primer amplification. The method was immunoSEQ multiplex PCR; TCRdb's version includes in-frame clones alone and lacks a portion of them. That table is the source of V, J and clone size, and D and trimming were worked out from the DNA. This repertoire shows 200,000 to 250,000 clones, roughly 90% found once; its top ten account for roughly 2.5%. V and J are TRBV5-6 and TRBJ2-3; 7 bases agree with TRBD1. The source material was peripheral blood. This TCR derives from an older woman with acute or convalescent COVID-19. The CDR3 DNA follows: TGTGCCAGCAGCTACAGGGGTAGCACAGATACGCAGTATTTT. As protein: CASSYRGSTDTQYF.